This T cell receptor (beta chain) was sequenced during a study of long-term antiretroviral therapy in people with HIV. Across the whole study: Of all samples, the earliest predate the 2015 immediate-ART recommendation by about a decade.

Remarks on this clone: Its target is not known.

Findings and limits, study-wide: Blood, drawn from the mid-2000s to the late 2010s, may reflect older ART regimens. Relative to transplant donor controls, diversity remained lower despite increasing after ART. Controls exceeded HIV repertoires in CDR3 length range.

The assay used was immunoSEQ (version v3.0), run at survey level. Data came from immunoSEQ multiplex PCR; TCRdb stores just in-frame clones and leaves some out. Here the sample spans about 24,000 clones, roughly 87% being singletons. This CDR3 has 18 amino acids. V lost 0 bases and J lost 0; bases outside the gene matches: 4. Source: unsorted PBMCs, taken 1.8 years before starting antiretroviral therapy. The rearrangement joins TRBV5-3 to TRBJ2-6; 9 bases line up with TRBD1. TRBV5-3 qualifies as an ORF whose function is uncertain. The sequence derives from a man aged 50-60 years with HIV. In DNA form, the CDR3 reads TGTGCCAGAAGCTTGGGGGGACAGGGAATCTCTGGGGCCAACGTCCTGACTTTC. Translating it yields CARSLGGQGISGANVLTF.